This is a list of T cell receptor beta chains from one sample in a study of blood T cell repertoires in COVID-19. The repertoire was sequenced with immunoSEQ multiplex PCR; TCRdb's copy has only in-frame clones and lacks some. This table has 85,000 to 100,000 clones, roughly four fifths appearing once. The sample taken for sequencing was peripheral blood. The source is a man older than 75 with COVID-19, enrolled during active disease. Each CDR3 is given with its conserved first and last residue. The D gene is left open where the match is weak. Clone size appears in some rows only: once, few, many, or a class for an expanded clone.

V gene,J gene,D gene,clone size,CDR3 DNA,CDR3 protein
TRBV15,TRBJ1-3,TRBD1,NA,TGTGCCACCAGCAGAGAGATAAGGACAGGGAATTCTGGAAACACCATATATTTT,CATSREIRTGNSGNTIYF
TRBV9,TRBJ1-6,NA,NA,TGTGCCAGCAGCGGGACAGCCGAGAATTCACCCCTCCACTTT,CASSGTAENSPLHF
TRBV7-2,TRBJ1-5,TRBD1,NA,TGTGCCAGCAGCTTAGTTTCCAGGGGGAATAACAATCAGCCCCAGCATTTT,CASSLVSRGNNNQPQHF
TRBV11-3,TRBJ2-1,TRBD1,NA,TGTGCCAGCAGCTTAGGACGACAGGGCGCTGAGCAGTTCTTC,CASSLGRQGAEQFF
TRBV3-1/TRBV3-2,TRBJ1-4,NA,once,TGTGCCAGCAGCCAAGATGTAGCAGGGTCAGGTGAAAAACTGTTTTTT,CASSQDVAGSGEKLFF
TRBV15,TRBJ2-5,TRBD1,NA,TGTGCCACCAGCAGAACCACAGGGGTAGAGACCCAGTACTTC,CATSRTTGVETQYF
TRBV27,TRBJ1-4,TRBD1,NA,TGTGCCAGCAGCCCATTGGGACAGATTGCAACTAATGAAAAACTGTTTTTT,CASSPLGQIATNEKLFF
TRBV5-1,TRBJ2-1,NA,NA,TGCGCCAGCAGCTTGACGGGGGTACACAATGAGCAGTTCTTC,CASSLTGVHNEQFF
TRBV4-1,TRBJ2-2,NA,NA,TGCGCCAGCAGCCAAGTCCATTTTCGGACTCTGAACACCGGGGAGCTGTTTTTT,CASSQVHFRTLNTGELFF
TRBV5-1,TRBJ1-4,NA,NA,TGCGCCAGCAGCCCCCGGGTCGATAATGAAAAACTGTTTTTT,CASSPRVDNEKLFF
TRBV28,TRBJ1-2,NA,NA,TGTGCCAGCAGTAGAGCCTATGGCTACACCTTC,CASSRAYGYTF
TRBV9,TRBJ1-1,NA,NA,TGTGCCAGCAGCGTAGCGGCTGAACAGGGAATGAACACTGAAGCTTTCTTT,CASSVAAEQGMNTEAFF
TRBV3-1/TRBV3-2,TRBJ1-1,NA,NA,TGTGCCAGCAGCCTGGGACTGACGAACACTGAAGCTTTCTTT,CASSLGLTNTEAFF
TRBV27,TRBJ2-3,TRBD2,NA,TGTGCCAGCAGTCAGGGACTAGCGGGAGGCTCATCGGCCGGCACAGATACGCAGTATTTT,CASSQGLAGGSSAGTDTQYF
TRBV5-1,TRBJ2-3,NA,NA,TGCGCCAGCAGCTTGGCCTCAGGAATCACAGATACGCAGTATTTT,CASSLASGITDTQYF
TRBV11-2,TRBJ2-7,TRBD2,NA,TGTGCCAGCAGCTTAGGACTAGCGGATTACGAGCAGTACTTC,CASSLGLADYEQYF
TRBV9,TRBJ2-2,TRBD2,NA,TGTGCCAGCAGCGTAATTCCTAGCGGAGGGGCAGGAACCGGGGAGCTGTTTTTT,CASSVIPSGGAGTGELFF
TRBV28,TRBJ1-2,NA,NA,TGTGCCAGCAGGGCAAAAATGGGCTACACCTTC,CASRAKMGYTF
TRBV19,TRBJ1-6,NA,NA,TGTGCCAGTAGCGGGGGCTCCTATAATTCACCCCTCCACTTT,CASSGGSYNSPLHF
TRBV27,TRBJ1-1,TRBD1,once,TGTGCCAGCAGTTTTATCCGGGGACAGGGTAACACTGAAGCTTTCTTT,CASSFIRGQGNTEAFF
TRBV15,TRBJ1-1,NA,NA,TGTGCCACCAGCAGAGTTTCGGGAGCCACGCTGAACACTGAAGCTTTCTTT,CATSRVSGATLNTEAFF
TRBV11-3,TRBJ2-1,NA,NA,TGTGCCAGCAGCTTAGATAGTTCCTACAATGAGCAGTTCTTC,CASSLDSSYNEQFF
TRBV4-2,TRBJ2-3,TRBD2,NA,TGTGCCAGCAGCCAACCTAGCGGGAGCTCCACAGATACGCAGTATTTT,CASSQPSGSSTDTQYF
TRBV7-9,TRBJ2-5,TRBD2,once,TGTGCCAGCAGCATGGGAGGACTAGCGGGAGGAGAGACCCAGTACTTC,CASSMGGLAGGETQYF
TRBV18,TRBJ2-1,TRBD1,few,TGTGCCAGCTCACCACCGCTGGGGACAGGGGGTACGAGCTCCTACAATGAGCAGTTCTTC,CASSPPLGTGGTSSYNEQFF
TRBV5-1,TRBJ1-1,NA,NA,TGCGCCAGCAGCTTGGTGGGCCAGAACACTGAAGCTTTCTTT,CASSLVGQNTEAFF
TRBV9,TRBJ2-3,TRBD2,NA,TGTGCCAGCAGTGGGACTAGCGGGATAGGTACAGATACGCAGTATTTT,CASSGTSGIGTDTQYF
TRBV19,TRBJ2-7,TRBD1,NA,TGTGCCAGTAGTATGACAGGGGACGAGCAGTACTTC,CASSMTGDEQYF
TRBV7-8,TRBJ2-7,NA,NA,TGTGCCAGCAGCTTAGGGTCGAGACAGGTTCCCTACGAGCAGTACTTC,CASSLGSRQVPYEQYF
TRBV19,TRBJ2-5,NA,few,TGTGCCAGTAGTATAGATCGGGAGACCCAGTACTTC,CASSIDRETQYF
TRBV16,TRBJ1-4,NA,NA,TGTGCCAGCAGCCGCGGGCGTAATGAAAAACTGTTTTTT,CASSRGRNEKLFF
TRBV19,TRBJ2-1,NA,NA,TGTGCCAGTAGTATTTCAGGGGCCTCCTACAATGAGCAGTTCTTC,CASSISGASYNEQFF
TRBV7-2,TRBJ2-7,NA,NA,TGTGCCAGCAGCCCTCGATCTCCGGGCTACGAGCAGTACTTC,CASSPRSPGYEQYF
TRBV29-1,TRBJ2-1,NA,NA,TGCAGCGTTGAAGGGGGTGGGGCAGGAGTTAATGAGCAGTTCTTC,CSVEGGGAGVNEQFF
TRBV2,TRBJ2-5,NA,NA,TGTGCCAGCAGTGAAGGAAGAGGCGTAGAGGGGACCCAGTACTTC,CASSEGRGVEGTQYF
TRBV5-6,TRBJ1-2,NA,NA,TGTGCCAGCAGCCTACAGGGCTTAACGGGTGGCTACACCTTC,CASSLQGLTGGYTF
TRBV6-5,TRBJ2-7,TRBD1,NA,TGTGCCAGCAGTTACAGTAGAGTGACAGGGGACGAGCAGTACTTC,CASSYSRVTGDEQYF
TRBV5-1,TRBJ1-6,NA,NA,TGCGCCAGCAGTCCCGCTCAAGAGGGTTCACCCCTCCACTTT,CASSPAQEGSPLHF
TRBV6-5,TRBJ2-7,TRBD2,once,TGTGCCAGCAGTACGCCGGGCGGGAGCTCCTACGAGCAGTACTTC,CASSTPGGSSYEQYF
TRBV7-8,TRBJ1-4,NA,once,TGTGCCAGCAGCTTAGATGGCAGGATAAATGAAAAACTGTTTTTT,CASSLDGRINEKLFF
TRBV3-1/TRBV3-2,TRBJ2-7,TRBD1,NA,TGTGCCAGCAGCTCGGGACAGATCTACGAGCAGTACTTC,CASSSGQIYEQYF
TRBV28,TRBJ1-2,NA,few,TGTGCCAGCTCAACCACGCGGGGTAAAGATAGCTACACCTTC,CASSTTRGKDSYTF
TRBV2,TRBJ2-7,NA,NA,TGTGCCAGCAGTGGGATTGGACAGTCCAACGAGCAGTACTTC,CASSGIGQSNEQYF
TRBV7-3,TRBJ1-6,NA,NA,TGTGCCAGCAGACAGGACAGCACCATGAGGTCACCCCTCCACTTT,CASRQDSTMRSPLHF
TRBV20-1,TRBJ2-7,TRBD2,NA,TGCAGTGCTAGTGCCCCACTAGCGGGAGATATCAAGGTGTACGAGCAGTACTTC,CSASAPLAGDIKVYEQYF
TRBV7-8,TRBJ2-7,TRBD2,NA,TGTGCCAGCAGCCGCCCGGGGGGCTACGAGCAGTACTTC,CASSRPGGYEQYF
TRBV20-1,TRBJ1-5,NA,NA,TGCAGTGCTAGTCGAGCAGAATCAGGAGGCCAGCCCCAGCATTTT,CSASRAESGGQPQHF
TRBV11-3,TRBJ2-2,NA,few,TGTGCCAGCAGCTTAGCCGGGTTCGGGGAGCTGTTTTTT,CASSLAGFGELFF
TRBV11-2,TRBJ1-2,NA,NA,TGTGCCAGCAGCCCAAGTACAGGCGGTGGCTACACCTTC,CASSPSTGGGYTF
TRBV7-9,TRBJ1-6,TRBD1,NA,TGTGCCAGCAGCACGGGGGACAGGGCAAATTCACCCCTCCACTTT,CASSTGDRANSPLHF
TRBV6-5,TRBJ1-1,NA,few,TGTGCCAGCAGAGGACTGTTTGGGAACACTGAAGCTTTCTTT,CASRGLFGNTEAFF
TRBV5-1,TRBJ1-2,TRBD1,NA,TGCGCCAGCAGCCGCTGGACAGGGGGCGGCTATGGCTACACCTTC,CASSRWTGGGYGYTF
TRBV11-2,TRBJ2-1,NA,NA,TGTGCCAGCAGCTCCGAAGTGACTGCCGTCTACAATGAGCAGTTCTTC,CASSSEVTAVYNEQFF
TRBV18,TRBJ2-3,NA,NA,TGTGCCAGCTCGACAGGAGATACGCAGTATTTT,CASSTGDTQYF